This T cell receptor beta chain was recorded in a study of identical twins. CDR1 DFQATT and CDR2 SNEGSKA come from the germline V gene (reference sequence). J lost 5 bases, V lost 5 bases, and 8 bases had no gene match. CDR3 size: 15 residues. cDNA molecules carried unique molecular identifiers, and template switching added a universal primer site. TCRdb re-analysed the 5' RACE reads in MiXCR, keeping a single row per CDR3 protein. The profile shows fewer than 900,000 distinct CDR3 sequences, approximately 18% of them singletons. The data were also submitted as part of a second study, on T cells expressing NK-cell markers. That report notes: Several experiments confined sorting to alpha-beta TCR T cells with an anti-gamma-delta TCR antibody. For four donors, these clonotypes were likewise the leading ones in the CD3+CD56-NKG2C+ fraction.

The source of this sequence is a woman aged 18-29 years in good health. The chain combines TRBV20-1 with TRBJ2-5, with 13 nucleotides matching TRBD2. Sample: PBMCs. DNA for the CDR3: TGCAGTGCTGCCGAACTAGCGGGGGGGCCGGAGACCCAGTACTTC. Translation: CSAAELAGGPETQYF.